This is a list of T cell receptor beta chains from one sample in a study of shared clonotypes between healthy human individuals. The method was immunoSEQ multiplex PCR; TCRdb's version includes in-frame clones alone and lacks a portion of them. Here the sample spans 170,000 or so clones, roughly 70% being singletons. Sequenced material: memory CD4+ T cells sorted from blood. The source of these receptors is a man aged 25 to 40 in good health. CDR3s include the opening cysteine and the closing phenylalanine or tryptophan. The D gene is left open where the match is weak. Clone size is shown for a subset of rows, as once, few, many or a class of expanded clone.

abundance | j_gene | v_gene | d_gene | CDR3aa | CDR3nt
once | TRBJ1-1 | TRBV12-5 | TRBD1 | CASGLGGNTEAFF | TGTGCTAGTGGTCTAGGGGGCAACACTGAAGCTTTCTTT
. | TRBJ2-1 | TRBV18 | . | CASSLWRSEQFF | TGTGCCAGCTCCCTTTGGAGGAGTGAGCAGTTCTTC
. | TRBJ2-2 | TRBV5-4 | . | CASSSRTTRELFF | TGTGCCAGCAGCTCCCGGACTACCCGGGAGCTGTTTTTT
. | TRBJ1-4 | TRBV6-5 | . | CASRGGLGEKLFF | TGTGCCAGCCGGGGAGGGCTGGGGGAAAAACTGTTTTTT
. | TRBJ1-1 | TRBV28 | . | CASSASGINTEAFF | TGTGCCAGCAGTGCCTCCGGGATCAACACTGAAGCTTTCTTT
few | TRBJ2-3 | TRBV7-3 | TRBD2 | CASSFPPSGGPQGTDTQYF | TGTGCCAGCAGCTTCCCCCCTAGCGGAGGACCCCAGGGTACAGATACGCAGTATTTT
. | TRBJ2-3 | TRBV29-1 | . | CSVVVGVTDTQYF | TGCAGCGTTGTGGTAGGAGTTACAGATACGCAGTATTTT
few | TRBJ1-4 | TRBV5-6 | TRBD1 | CASSPAGTGSGKLFF | TGTGCCAGCAGCCCAGCCGGGACAGGGAGCGGAAAACTGTTTTTT
. | TRBJ2-2 | TRBV11-2 | . | CASSYEHIRGSGELFF | TGTGCCAGCAGCTACGAGCACATCAGGGGTTCCGGGGAGCTGTTTTTT
once | TRBJ2-1 | TRBV18 | . | CASSPRPSTRDSRGVDEQFF | TGTGCCAGCTCACCACGGCCCAGTACTCGGGACTCCAGGGGGGTTGATGAGCAGTTCTTC
. | TRBJ1-1 | TRBV19 | TRBD1 | CASSTQTGGEAFF | TGTGCCAGTAGTACACAGACAGGGGGTGAAGCTTTCTTT